The T cell receptor beta chain described here comes from a study of T cells in Graves' hyperthyroidism and ophthalmopathy. Researchers amplified the TCR beta CDR3 regions from RNA transcripts. The HTBI set primed first-round TCR CDR3 RT-PCR. TCRdb fed the multiplex PCR reads into MiXCR, producing one record per CDR3 protein. The repertoire holds about 270,000 distinct CDR3 sequences, around 15% seen once, with 30% to 35% in the top ten. Findings and limits, study-wide: Blood samples included most of the expanded thyroid clonotypes exceeding 0.001.

CDR1 and CDR2 (germline): LNHDA, SQIVND (reference sequence). The CDR3 consists of 15 residues. J was trimmed by 6 bases and V by 6 bases; bases with no gene match: 4. Investigators excluded patients with uncontrolled infection, other autoimmune disease, pregnancy or lactation. This clonotype has ten or more counts. Its antigen remains unknown. The source is a woman in her fifties or sixties with Graves' hyperthyroidism that later progressed to Graves' ophthalmopathy. The material sequenced was blood. This chain uses TRBV19 with TRBJ2-1; the match to TRBD2 covers 14 bases. This CDR3 is CASRKGLAGVNEQFF. The CDR3 DNA sequence: TGTGCCAGTAGAAAGGGACTAGCGGGAGTCAATGAGCAGTTCTTC.